The entry that follows covers one T cell receptor (beta chain) sequence. Its specific antigen is unknown. The input lacks base qualities; no much larger clone sits a single base away. This entry belongs to a study of beta chain features in type 1 diabetes (dated by TCRdb to the late 2010s). Context from the whole study: Mean age, gender distribution, total cell number and subset yield did not differ between patients and healthy donors. In the study, recently diagnosed type 1 diabetes patients and matched healthy donors were compared on the TCRB repertoires of their sorted circulating CD4+ T cell subsets. A total of roughly 100 million sorted cells were examined across all samples, and RNA yield correlated strongly with the number of cells per subset. Whereas all 30 or so donors provided naive and central memory subsets, regulatory and stem cell-like memory subsets were isolated from just 8 patients and roughly eight healthy donors. General conclusions and limits of the study: HLA sub-analyses involved small numbers of individuals, so any influence of HLA type on TCRB rearrangement remained unresolved. At VDJ recombination sites, type 1 diabetes patients had fewer insertions and more deleted nucleotides, which implies abnormalities in thymic rearrangement. Shorter templates might have been favored by PCR, but patient and control samples were amplified and corrected together, so both groups would have been affected equally by any skew. Type 1 diabetes patients showed a moderate but significant shortening of TCRB CDR3 length in all four CD4+ subsets. Because cDNA rather than genomic DNA was sequenced, highly expressing activated cells could have been over-represented, although no difference in activation and CD3 levels was found between groups. Naive, central memory and regulatory TCRB repertoires appeared to be more alike among patients than among healthy donors.

A single peripheral blood draw of about 120 mL on average was collected from each donor into heparinised tubes. Naive, central memory, regulatory and stem cell-like memory CD4+ T cells were sorted on a BD FACSAria II using a panel including CD45RO, CCR7, CD25, CD127, CD95 and CD27. A purity above 95% was achieved for all sorted populations. PBMCs were isolated right away by Lymphoprep density gradient centrifugation and were stained directly, without culture. So that batch effects would be minimized, each experiment stained and sorted samples in pairs, pairing one healthy donor with one patient. All of the isolated RNA was reverse transcribed with the High Capacity cDNA Reverse Transcription Kit, so expressed TCRB transcripts were sequenced. Naive, central memory and regulatory T cell samples underwent deep immunoSEQ sequencing, averaging about 3.57 million total reads per sample. After sorted cells were lysed in RLT buffer, RNA was extracted with DNase-treated RNeasy Micro or Mini kits, with the choice depending on cell number. Each cell subset was processed separately to prevent cross-contamination, with patient and healthy donor samples processed together. Using the immunoSEQ multiplex PCR, TCRB sequences were amplified from cDNA into 87-bp fragments spanning the CDR3 region. Sequencing of the amplicons was done on the Illumina HiSeq platform. In the authors' own workflow: Synthetic template baselines were used to correct PCR bias computationally, reads within Hamming distance 2 were collapsed together, and singletons that could not be merged were discarded. Reads were aligned against IMGT so that V, D and J genes, CDR3 length and insertions or deletions at six rearrangement sites could be assigned. Within each subset, clonotype counts were normalized to sorted cell number, after which true diversity and Gini coefficients were computed with the tcR R package. The overlap coefficient, calculated on TCRB nucleotide sequences, was used to quantify repertoire sharing. TCRdb provides this immuneACCESS table in a form limited to in-frame rearrangements. Some clones are lacking; in checked studies, under half of them reflect an unresolved V gene, and why the rest are absent is not known. V and J calls and clone size are as listed in that table; D and trimming were resolved from the DNA. Here the sample has more than 150,000 clones; around 10% occur a single time. Clones ranked in the top ten supply roughly 2% of the sample.

Trimming removed 4 bases from V and 1 base from J, leaving 8 bases between the germline ends. From the germline V gene, CDR1 is SGHRS and CDR2 is YFSETQ. Including cysteine and phenylalanine, the CDR3 has 13 amino acids. Only the CDR3 DNA is retained, 39 bases long and in frame from the first base. The clonotype comes from a man aged 18 to 29 in good health. The sample consisted of central memory CD4+ T cells from blood. The V and J segments used are TRBV5-1 and TRBJ1-2; no confident D gene assignment can be made. CDR3 reads: CASSQDVNYGYTF. The DNA is TGCGCCAGCAGCCAGGACGTTAACTATGGCTACACCTTC.